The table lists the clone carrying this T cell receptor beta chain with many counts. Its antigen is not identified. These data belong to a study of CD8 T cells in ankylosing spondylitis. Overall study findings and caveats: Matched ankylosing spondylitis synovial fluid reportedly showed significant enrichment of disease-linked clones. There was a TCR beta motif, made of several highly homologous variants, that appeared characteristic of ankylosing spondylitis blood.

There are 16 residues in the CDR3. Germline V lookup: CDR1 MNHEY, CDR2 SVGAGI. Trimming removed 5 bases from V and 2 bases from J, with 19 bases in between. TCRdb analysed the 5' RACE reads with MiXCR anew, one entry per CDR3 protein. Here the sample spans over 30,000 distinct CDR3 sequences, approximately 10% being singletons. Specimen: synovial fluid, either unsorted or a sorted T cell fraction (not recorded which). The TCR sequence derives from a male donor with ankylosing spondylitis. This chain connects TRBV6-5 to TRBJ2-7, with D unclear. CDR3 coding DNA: TGTGCCAGCAGTAACCATCGCCTATCGGTAGCCTACGAGCAGTACTTC. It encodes CASSNHRLSVAYEQYF.